Listed below are T cell receptor beta chains from one sample, sequenced in a study of shared clonotypes between healthy human individuals. Profiled with immunoSEQ multiplex PCR; TCRdb holds only in-frame clones, not every one. The data show over a million clones, with around 98.5% seen just once and approximately 0.4% held by the top ten. Sequenced material: naive CD4+ T cells sorted from blood. These receptors were taken from a man between 25 and 39 years old in good health. Both conserved end residues are part of each CDR3. A D gene is named only where the DNA matches it firmly. Clone sizes are given selectively: once, few, many, or a class where the clone is expanded.

D | size | J | V | DNA | CDR3
. | . | TRBJ2-3 | TRBV28 | TGTGCCAGCACCTGGCGCGGCCGCACAGATACGCAGTATTTT | CASTWRGRTDTQYF
. | . | TRBJ2-6 | TRBV19 | TGTGCCACCCCCAACTCTGGGGCCAACGTCCTGACTTTC | CATPNSGANVLTF
. | . | TRBJ2-3 | TRBV29-1 | TGCAGCGTTCTATCTAGCGCCAGCACAGATACGCAGTATTTT | CSVLSSASTDTQYF
TRBD2 | . | TRBJ2-3 | TRBV7-9 | TGTGCCAGCAGCCGGAGGTCGGCAGCGGGAGGGCGTGATACGCAGTATTTT | CASSRRSAAGGRDTQYF
TRBD2 | . | TRBJ2-7 | TRBV14 | TGTGCCAGCAGCCAAATTGGGACTAGAGATTCCTACGAGCAGTACTTC | CASSQIGTRDSYEQYF
TRBD2 | . | TRBJ2-1 | TRBV9 | TGTGCCAGCAGCGTAGGGAGTTGGGGAGGGCCGGACAATGAGCAGTTCTTC | CASSVGSWGGPDNEQFF
. | . | TRBJ1-5 | TRBV27 | TGTGCCAGCAGCGTCGATAGCAATCAGCCCCAGCATTTT | CASSVDSNQPQHF
. | . | TRBJ2-3 | TRBV7-9 | TGTGCCAGCAGCTTAGAGGGGTCTCTCACAGATACGCAGTATTTT | CASSLEGSLTDTQYF
TRBD2 | . | TRBJ2-3 | TRBV18 | TGTGCCAGCTCCCAAGCGGGGCTCACAGATACGCAGTATTTT | CASSQAGLTDTQYF
TRBD2 | . | TRBJ2-7 | TRBV28 | TGTGCCAGCAGTTCCCCTAGCGGCACCTACGAGCAGTACTTC | CASSSPSGTYEQYF
. | . | TRBJ2-7 | TRBV28 | TGTGCCAGCAGTTTAATCACCTACGAGCAGTACTTC | CASSLITYEQYF
TRBD1 | . | TRBJ2-7 | TRBV5-4 | TGTGCCAGCAGGCGGCTGGGACAGGAGAACTACGAGCAGTACTTC | CASRRLGQENYEQYF
. | . | TRBJ2-1 | TRBV27 | TGTGCCAGCAGTTTATCGTGGCTAGCCCTCAATGAGCAGTTCTTC | CASSLSWLALNEQFF
TRBD2 | . | TRBJ2-3 | TRBV11-2 | TGTGCCAGCAGCCGAACACGACTAGCGGGGGGACTCACAGATACGCAGTATTTT | CASSRTRLAGGLTDTQYF
TRBD1 | . | TRBJ1-2 | TRBV29-1 | TGCAGCGGGGCCGACAGGGTACTTGGCTATGGCTACACCTTC | CSGADRVLGYGYTF
TRBD2 | . | TRBJ2-1 | TRBV19 | TGTGCCAGTAGTATAGATCTGTTCGCGGGAGGGCCCAATGAGCAGTTCTTC | CASSIDLFAGGPNEQFF
. | . | TRBJ2-2 | TRBV18 | TGTGCCAGCTCACCACGTTACAGGTTACTTAACACCGGGGAGCTGTTTTTT | CASSPRYRLLNTGELFF
TRBD1 | . | TRBJ2-1 | TRBV4-2 | TGTGCCAGCAGCCAAGCGGGACAGGGGATCAATGAGCAGTTCTTC | CASSQAGQGINEQFF
. | . | TRBJ2-2 | TRBV28 | TGTGCCAGCCAGGATTCGAACACCGGGGAGCTGTTTTTT | CASQDSNTGELFF
TRBD1 | once | TRBJ1-2 | TRBV18 | TGTGCCAGCTCACCAGGGATCGGGACAGGGACCCGCTATGGCTACACCTTC | CASSPGIGTGTRYGYTF
. | . | TRBJ2-3 | TRBV2 | TGTGCCAGCAGTTATTTCGGGGGTGAAACGCAGTATTTT | CASSYFGGETQYF
. | . | TRBJ2-5 | TRBV29-1 | TGCAGCGTTGAAAGGGTGTACCAAGAGACCCAGTACTTC | CSVERVYQETQYF
TRBD2 | . | TRBJ2-3 | TRBV2 | TGTGCCAGCAGAACCCTAGCGGGAGGCACAGATACGCAGTATTTT | CASRTLAGGTDTQYF
TRBD1 | . | TRBJ1-4 | TRBV28 | TGTGCCAGCAGTTTCGACAGGGTGGTTGAAAAACTGTTTTTT | CASSFDRVVEKLFF
. | . | TRBJ2-3 | TRBV11-2 | TGTGCCAGCAGCCCCTACCCCCGGGGCACAGATACGCAGTATTTT | CASSPYPRGTDTQYF
. | . | TRBJ2-7 | TRBV7-8 | TGTGCCAGCAGCTTAGAGGCAGGCTACGAGCAGTACTTC | CASSLEAGYEQYF
TRBD2 | . | TRBJ2-1 | TRBV14 | TGTGCCAGCAGCCAAGGGCTTGGGGGGAGGGCCTTTTATGAGCAGTTCTTC | CASSQGLGGRAFYEQFF
. | . | TRBJ1-3 | TRBV9 | TGTGCCAGCAGCGCTAGGGGGACCAGGGATTCTGGAAACACCATATATTTT | CASSARGTRDSGNTIYF
TRBD2 | . | TRBJ2-1 | TRBV15 | TGTGCCACCAGCAGAGAGGGACTAGCGGGGTACAATGAGCAGTTCTTC | CATSREGLAGYNEQFF
TRBD2 | . | TRBJ2-3 | TRBV7-3 | TGTGCCAGCAGCTTATCGGGAGGCGCAGCGACAGATACGCAGTATTTT | CASSLSGGAATDTQYF
TRBD2 | . | TRBJ2-2 | TRBV9 | TGTGCCAGCAGCGCGGCTAGCGGGAGCTCCGGGGAGCTGTTTTTT | CASSAASGSSGELFF
. | . | TRBJ1-2 | TRBV5-1 | TGCGCCAGCAGCTTGAAGGGGGTCTTACCTCGTGGCTACACCTTC | CASSLKGVLPRGYTF
. | few | TRBJ2-7 | TRBV2 | TGTGCCAGCAGGGGACTCTACTACGAGCAGTACTTC | CASRGLYYEQYF
. | once | TRBJ1-1 | TRBV7-8 | TGTGCCAGCAGCCGGAGACAGGTCCTGGGGACTGAAGCTTTCTTT | CASSRRQVLGTEAFF
. | . | TRBJ2-3 | TRBV10-3 | TGTGCCATCCGCCGCGTTGTAGGGGAGACGGGGAGCACAGATACGCAGTATTTT | CAIRRVVGETGSTDTQYF
TRBD1 | . | TRBJ1-4 | TRBV28 | TGTGCCAGCAGTATGATGACAGGGGGCGCCCCCAATGAAAAACTGTTTTTT | CASSMMTGGAPNEKLFF
. | . | TRBJ1-5 | TRBV30 | TGTGCCTGGAGCCCCCAGGGTGGGCCTCAGCCCCAGCATTTT | CAWSPQGGPQPQHF
. | once | TRBJ2-5 | TRBV5-1 | TGCGCCAGCAGCTTGGACGCTGTTTGGACACTGTACTTC | CASSLDAVWTLYF
TRBD2 | . | TRBJ2-1 | TRBV9 | TGTGCCAGCAGCGTAGACCTACCGGGACTAGCGATGGATGAGCAGTTCTTC | CASSVDLPGLAMDEQFF
. | . | TRBJ2-5 | TRBV10-2 | TGCGCCAGCACCCTAACGGGGGTTAAGTACTTC | CASTLTGVKYF
TRBD2 | . | TRBJ2-3 | TRBV5-4 | TGTGCCAGCAGCTTGCGCGGGAGTTCAGATACGCAGTATTTT | CASSLRGSSDTQYF
. | . | TRBJ1-4 | TRBV2 | TGTGCCAGCACGGACAGAGGTAATGAAAAACTGTTTTTT | CASTDRGNEKLFF
. | . | TRBJ1-5 | TRBV28 | TGTGCCAGCAGTTTATACGGAGGACCCAATCAGCCCCAGCATTTT | CASSLYGGPNQPQHF
. | . | TRBJ1-1 | TRBV9 | TGTGCCAGCAGCTTGGGACACCTGAACACTGAAGCTTTCTTT | CASSLGHLNTEAFF